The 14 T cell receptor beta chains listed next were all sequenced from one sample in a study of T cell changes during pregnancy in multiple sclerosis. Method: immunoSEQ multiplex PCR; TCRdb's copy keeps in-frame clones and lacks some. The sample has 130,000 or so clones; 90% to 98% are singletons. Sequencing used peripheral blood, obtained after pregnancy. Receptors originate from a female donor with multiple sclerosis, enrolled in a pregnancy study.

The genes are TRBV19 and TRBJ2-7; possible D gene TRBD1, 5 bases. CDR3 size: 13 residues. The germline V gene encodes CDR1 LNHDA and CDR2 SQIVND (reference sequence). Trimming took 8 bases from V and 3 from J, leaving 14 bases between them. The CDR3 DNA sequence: TGTGCCAGTCGACAGACGAGCCACTACGAGCAGTACTTC. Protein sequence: CASRQTSHYEQYF. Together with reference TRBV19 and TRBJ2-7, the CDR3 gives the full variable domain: DGGITQSPKYLFRKEGQNVTLSCEQNLNHDAMYWYRQDPGQGLRLIYYSQIVNDFQKGDIAEGYSVSREKKESFPLTVTSAQKNPTAFYLCASRQTSHYEQYFGPGTRLTVT.

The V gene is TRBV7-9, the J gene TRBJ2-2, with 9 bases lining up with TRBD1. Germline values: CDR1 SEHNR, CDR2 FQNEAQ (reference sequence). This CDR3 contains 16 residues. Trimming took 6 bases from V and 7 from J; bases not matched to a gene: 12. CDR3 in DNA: TGTGCCAGCAGTCAGGGAACAGGGGGCATCGACGGGGAGCTGTTTTTT. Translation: CASSQGTGGIDGELFF.

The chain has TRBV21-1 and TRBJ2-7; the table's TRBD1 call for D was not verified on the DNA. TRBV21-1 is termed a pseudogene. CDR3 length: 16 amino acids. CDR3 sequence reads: CASSSGGQGLSYEQYF. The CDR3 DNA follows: TGTGCCAGCAGCAGTGGAGGACAGGGCCTCTCCTACGAGCAGTACTTC.

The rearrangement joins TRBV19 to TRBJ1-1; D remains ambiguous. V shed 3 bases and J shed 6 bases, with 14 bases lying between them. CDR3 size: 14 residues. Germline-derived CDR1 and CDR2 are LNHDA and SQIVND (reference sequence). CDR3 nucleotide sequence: TGTGCCAGTAGTATCGGTTCCGGGGAGGCTGAAGCTTTCTTT. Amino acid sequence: CASSIGSGEAEAFF. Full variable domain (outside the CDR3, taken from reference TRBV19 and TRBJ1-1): DGGITQSPKYLFRKEGQNVTLSCEQNLNHDAMYWYRQDPGQGLRLIYYSQIVNDFQKGDIAEGYSVSREKKESFPLTVTSAQKNPTAFYLCASSIGSGEAEAFFGQGTRLTVV.

CDR3 protein: CASSLGSGRSQTQYF. The CDR3 nucleotides read TGTGCCAGCAGTTTGGGTAGCGGGAGGTCTCAGACCCAGTACTTC. The V call is TRBV28, the J call TRBJ2-5; TRBD2 agrees at 10 bases. The CDR3 has 15 amino acids. The V gene end was trimmed by 3 bases and the J gene end by 6 bases; junction bases not matched to a gene: 7. Germline V lookup: CDR1 MDHEN, CDR2 SYDVKM.

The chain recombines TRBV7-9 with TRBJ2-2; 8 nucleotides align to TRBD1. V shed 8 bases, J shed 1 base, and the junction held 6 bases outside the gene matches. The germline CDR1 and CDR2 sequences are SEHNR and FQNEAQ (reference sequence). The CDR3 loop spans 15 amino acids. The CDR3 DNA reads TGTGCCAGCGACCCTGGACAGGGGAACACCGGGGAGCTGTTTTTT. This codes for CASDPGQGNTGELFF.

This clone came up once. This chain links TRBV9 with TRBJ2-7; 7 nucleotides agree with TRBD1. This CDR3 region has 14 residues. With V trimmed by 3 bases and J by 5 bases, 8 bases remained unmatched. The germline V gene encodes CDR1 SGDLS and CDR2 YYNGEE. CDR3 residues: CASSAPGQDNEQYF. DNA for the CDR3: TGTGCCAGCAGCGCCCCAGGACAGGATAACGAGCAGTACTTC. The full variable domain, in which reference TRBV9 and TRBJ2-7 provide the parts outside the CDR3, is DSGVTQTPKHLITATGQRVTLRCSPRSGDLSVYWYQQSLDQGLQFLIQYYNGEERAKGNILERFSAQQFPDLHSELNLSSLELGDSALYFCASSAPGQDNEQYFGPGTRLTVT.

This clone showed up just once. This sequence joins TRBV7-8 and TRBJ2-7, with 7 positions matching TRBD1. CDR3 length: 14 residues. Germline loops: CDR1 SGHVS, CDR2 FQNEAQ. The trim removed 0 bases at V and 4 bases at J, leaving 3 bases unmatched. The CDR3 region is CASSLARTGYEQYF. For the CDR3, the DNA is TGTGCCAGCAGCTTAGCTAGGACAGGATACGAGCAGTACTTC.

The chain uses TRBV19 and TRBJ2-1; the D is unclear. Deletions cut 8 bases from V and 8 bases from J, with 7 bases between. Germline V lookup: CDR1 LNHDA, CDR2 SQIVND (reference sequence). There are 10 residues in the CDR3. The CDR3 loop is CASGDHEQFF. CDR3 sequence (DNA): TGTGCCAGTGGAGACCATGAGCAGTTCTTC. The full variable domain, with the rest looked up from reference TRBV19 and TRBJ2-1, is DGGITQSPKYLFRKEGQNVTLSCEQNLNHDAMYWYRQDPGQGLRLIYYSQIVNDFQKGDIAEGYSVSREKKESFPLTVTSAQKNPTAFYLCASGDHEQFFGPGTRLTVL.

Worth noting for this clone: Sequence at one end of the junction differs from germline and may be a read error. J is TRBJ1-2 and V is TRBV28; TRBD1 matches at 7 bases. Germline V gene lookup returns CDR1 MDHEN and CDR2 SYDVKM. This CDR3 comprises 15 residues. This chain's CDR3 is CASSITGVTFYRYTF. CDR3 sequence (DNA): TGTGCCAGCAGTATCACAGGGGTAACATTCTATCGCTACACCTTC.

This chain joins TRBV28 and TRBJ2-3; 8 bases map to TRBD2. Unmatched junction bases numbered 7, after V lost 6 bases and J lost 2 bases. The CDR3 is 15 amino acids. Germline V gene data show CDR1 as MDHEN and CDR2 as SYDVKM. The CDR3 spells CASSKASGYTDTQYF. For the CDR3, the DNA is TGTGCCAGCAGCAAAGCTAGCGGGTACACAGATACGCAGTATTTT.

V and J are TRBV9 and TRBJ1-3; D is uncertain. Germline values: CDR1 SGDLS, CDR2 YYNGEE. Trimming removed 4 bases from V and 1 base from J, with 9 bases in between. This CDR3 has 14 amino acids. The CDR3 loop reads CASSSRWSGNTIYF. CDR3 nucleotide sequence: TGTGCCAGCAGCTCCCGGTGGTCTGGAAACACCATATATTTT.

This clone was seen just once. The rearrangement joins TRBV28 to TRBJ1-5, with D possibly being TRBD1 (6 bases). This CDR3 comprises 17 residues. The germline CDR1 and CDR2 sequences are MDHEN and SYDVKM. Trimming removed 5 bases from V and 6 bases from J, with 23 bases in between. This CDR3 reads CASSPQPGQKSSQPQHF. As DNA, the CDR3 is TGTGCCAGCAGTCCTCAACCAGGACAGAAGAGTAGTCAGCCCCAGCATTTT.

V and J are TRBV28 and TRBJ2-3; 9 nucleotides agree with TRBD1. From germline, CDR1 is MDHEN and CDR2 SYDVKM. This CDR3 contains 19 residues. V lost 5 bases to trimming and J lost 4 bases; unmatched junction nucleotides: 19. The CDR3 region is CASSPRTGVRLFAADTQYF. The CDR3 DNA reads TGTGCCAGCAGTCCGCGGACAGGGGTTAGACTTTTTGCGGCAGATACGCAGTATTTT.